The 15 T cell receptor beta chains listed next were all sequenced from one sample in a study of blood T cell repertoires in COVID-19. Data came from immunoSEQ multiplex PCR; TCRdb stores just in-frame clones and leaves some out. Found here are about 170,000 clones, about 93% of them singletons; the top ten hold 4.5% to 5.5%. The sequenced material came from peripheral blood. These receptors were obtained from a woman between 45 and 65 years old with acute or convalescent COVID-19.

V and J are TRBV18 and TRBJ2-7; perhaps TRBD1 as D (7 bases). V was shortened by 6 bases and J by 3 bases, with 18 bases between the two germline ends. This CDR3 has 15 amino acids. CDR1 and CDR2 (germline): KGHSH, LQKENI. CDR3 coding DNA: TGTGCCAGCTCCGGACAGGAGGGAGATTTCTACGAGCAGTACTTC. It specifies CASSGQEGDFYEQYF.

The genes are TRBV3-1 (or the pseudogene TRBV3-2) and TRBJ2-7; no firm D call. Germline V gene sequence: CDR1 LGHDT, CDR2 YNNKEL (reference sequence). The CDR3 runs to 10 residues. V was cut by 8 bases and J by 1 base, with 3 bases left in between. The CDR3 loop is CASQSYEQYF. DNA for the CDR3: TGTGCCAGCCAATCCTACGAGCAGTACTTC.

The V and J genes are TRBV6-5 and TRBJ1-6; D is ambiguous. Germline V gene data show CDR1 as MNHEY and CDR2 as SVGAGI. Trimming cost V 0 bases and J 0 bases, with 6 bases left between them. CDR3 length: 16 amino acids. This chain's CDR3 is CASSYSGSSYNSPLHF. DNA of the CDR3: TGTGCCAGCAGTTACTCGGGCAGCTCCTATAATTCACCCCTCCACTTT.

The CDR3 here is CASSFAGDYGYTF. The CDR3, as DNA: TGTGCCAGTAGTTTCGCAGGCGACTATGGCTACACCTTC. The V and J genes are TRBV19 and TRBJ1-2; D is undetermined. In germline, CDR1 is LNHDA, CDR2 SQIVND (reference sequence). The CDR3 extends over 13 amino acids. V dropped 5 bases and J dropped 3 bases, with 10 bases sitting between them.

This clone has only one observation. The rearrangement uses TRBV9 and TRBJ1-4, with a possible D match to TRBD1 (6 bases). Trimming took off 4 bases at V and 7 bases at J, with 17 bases between the two ends. The germline CDR1 and CDR2 sequences are SGDLS and YYNGEE. The length of the CDR3 is 15 residues. The CDR3 region has the DNA TGTGCCAGCAGCCCAAGGGGGGGGGATAGTGAAAAACTGTTTTTT. Protein sequence: CASSPRGGDSEKLFF.

The genes are TRBV12-3 or TRBV12-4 and TRBJ1-4, with D unresolved. The germline V and J ends were trimmed by 3 bases and 8 bases, with 10 bases remaining between them. The CDR3 length is 13 residues. The CDR3 nucleotides are TGTGCCAGCAGTTTCGGTTTCGGGGAAAAACTGTTTTTT. Amino acids: CASSFGFGEKLFF.

The chain employs TRBV4-2 and TRBJ1-2; D is uncertain. The length of the CDR3 is 16 residues. CDR1 and CDR2 (germline): LGHNA, YNFKEQ. The V and J ends lost 4 bases and 0 bases respectively, with 15 bases between them. CDR3 nucleotides: TGTGCCAGCAGCCCCGCTGAGGGTGTATCTAACTATGGCTACACCTTC. It is translated as CASSPAEGVSNYGYTF.

Concerning this clone itself: Other DNA sequences from this sample encode an identical CDR3 as well. The genes are TRBV6-5 and TRBJ1-1; perhaps TRBD1 as D (6 bases). Germline V gene sequence: CDR1 MNHEY, CDR2 SVGAGI. The germline V and J ends were trimmed by 0 bases and 4 bases, with 6 bases remaining between them. The CDR3 covers 13 residues. The CDR3 DNA reads TGTGCCAGCAGTTACTCAGGGGGCACTGAAGCTTTCTTT. This encodes CASSYSGGTEAFF.

The chain has TRBV9 and TRBJ2-3, with a tentative D call TRBD2 (5 bases). The CDR3 sequence is 18 residues long. With 1 base removed from V and 0 bases from J, the gap between germline ends came to 18 bases. CDR1 and CDR2 from the germline V gene are SGDLS and YYNGEE. The CDR3 loop reads CASSVSPTSIASTDTQYF. As DNA, the CDR3 is TGTGCCAGCAGCGTATCCCCCACTAGTATAGCTAGCACAGATACGCAGTATTTT.

This sequence joins TRBV7-9 and TRBJ1-5; 10 bases map to TRBD1. V lost 4 bases and J lost 1; bases outside the gene matches: 1. Germline values: CDR1 SEHNR, CDR2 FQNEAQ (reference sequence). This CDR3 comprises 15 residues. CDR3 DNA sequence: TGTGCCAGCAGCTCGGGACAGGGGAGCAATCAGCCCCAGCATTTT. As protein: CASSSGQGSNQPQHF.

The chain joins TRBV4-1 to TRBJ1-2, with 9 bases aligning to TRBD1. J lost 0 bases, V lost 6 bases, and 11 bases had no gene match. The CDR3 loop spans 17 amino acids. CDR1 MGHRA and CDR2 YSYEKL come from the germline V gene. CDR3 DNA: TGCGCCAGCAGACCCGGGACAGGGCTAAGAACTAACTATGGCTACACCTTC. Protein sequence: CASRPGTGLRTNYGYTF.

CDR3 coding DNA: TGTGCCAGCTCACCACAATCGAGCACCGGGGAGCTGTTTTTT. This encodes CASSPQSSTGELFF. The chain combines TRBV18 with TRBJ2-2; D gene ambiguous. CDR3 length: 14 amino acids. Germline V gene sequence: CDR1 KGHSH, CDR2 LQKENI. V lost 1 base to trimming and J lost 4 bases, with 7 bases between them.

This chain uses TRBV19 with TRBJ1-2, with D unresolved. CDR1 and CDR2 from the germline V gene are LNHDA and SQIVND (reference sequence). The V end was cut by 6 bases, the J end by 5 bases, with 16 bases between. The CDR3 is 14 residues long. CDR3 sequence (DNA): TGTGCCAGTAGCCTGATTCGGGTCGAGTATGGCTACACCTTC. Protein: CASSLIRVEYGYTF.

The chain couples TRBV19 to TRBJ1-1; no definite D call. Germline V lookup: CDR1 LNHDA, CDR2 SQIVND (reference sequence). The V and J ends lost 5 bases and 4 bases respectively, with 8 bases between them. The CDR3 length is 12 residues. This CDR3 is CASSWGGTEAFF. In DNA form, the CDR3 reads TGTGCCAGTAGTTGGGGAGGCACTGAAGCTTTCTTT.

Concerning this clone itself: The same CDR3 is also encoded by other DNA sequences in this sample. J is TRBJ2-7 and V is TRBV20-1, with D possibly being TRBD1 (6 bases). The CDR3 runs 11 residues. From germline, CDR1 is DFQATT and CDR2 SNEGSKA (reference sequence). The V and J ends lost 2 bases and 5 bases respectively, with 7 bases between them. The CDR3 sequence is CSARQGNEQYF. DNA for the CDR3: TGCAGTGCTAGACAGGGGAACGAGCAGTACTTC.